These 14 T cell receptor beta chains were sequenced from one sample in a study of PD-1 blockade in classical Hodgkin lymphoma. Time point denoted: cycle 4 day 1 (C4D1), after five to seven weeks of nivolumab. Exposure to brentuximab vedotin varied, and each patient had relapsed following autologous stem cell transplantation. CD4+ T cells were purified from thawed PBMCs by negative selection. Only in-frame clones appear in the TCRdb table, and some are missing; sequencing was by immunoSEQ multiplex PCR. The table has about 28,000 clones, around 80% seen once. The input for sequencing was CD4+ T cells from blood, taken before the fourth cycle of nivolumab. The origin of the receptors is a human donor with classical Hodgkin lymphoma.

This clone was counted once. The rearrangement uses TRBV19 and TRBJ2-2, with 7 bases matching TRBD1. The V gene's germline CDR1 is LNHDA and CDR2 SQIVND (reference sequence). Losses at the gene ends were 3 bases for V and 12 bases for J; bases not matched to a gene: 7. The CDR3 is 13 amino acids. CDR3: CASSIGQAAKLFF. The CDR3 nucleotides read TGTGCCAGTAGTATCGGACAGGCGGCAAAGCTGTTTTTT.

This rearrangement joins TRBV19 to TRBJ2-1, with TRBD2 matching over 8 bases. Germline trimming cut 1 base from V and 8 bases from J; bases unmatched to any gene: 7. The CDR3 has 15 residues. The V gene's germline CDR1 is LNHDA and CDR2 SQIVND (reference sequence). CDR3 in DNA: TGTGCCAGTAGTATAGGCGGGACTAGTTCATATGAGCAGTTCTTC. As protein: CASSIGGTSSYEQFF.

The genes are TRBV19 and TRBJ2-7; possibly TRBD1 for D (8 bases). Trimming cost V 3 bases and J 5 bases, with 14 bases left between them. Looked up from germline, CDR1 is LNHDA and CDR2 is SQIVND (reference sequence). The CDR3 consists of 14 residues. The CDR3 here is CASSIGGGQDEQYF. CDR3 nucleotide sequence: TGTGCCAGTAGTATTGGGGGGGGACAGGACGAGCAGTACTTC.

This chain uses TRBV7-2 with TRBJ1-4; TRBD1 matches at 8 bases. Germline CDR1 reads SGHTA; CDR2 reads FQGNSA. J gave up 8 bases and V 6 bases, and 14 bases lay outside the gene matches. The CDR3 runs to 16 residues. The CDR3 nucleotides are TGTGCCAGCAGTTTAACTCCCGGGACAGGCGTCGAAAAACTGTTTTTT. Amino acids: CASSLTPGTGVEKLFF.

The DNA of the CDR3 is TGTGCCAGCTCACCACCAGACAGGGGGGGAAAACTGTTTTTT. The encoded protein is CASSPPDRGGKLFF. The chain joins TRBV18 to TRBJ1-4; 9 bases align to TRBD1. With V trimmed by 0 bases and J by 10 bases, 3 bases remained unmatched. This CDR3 has 14 residues. In germline, CDR1 is KGHSH, CDR2 LQKENI.

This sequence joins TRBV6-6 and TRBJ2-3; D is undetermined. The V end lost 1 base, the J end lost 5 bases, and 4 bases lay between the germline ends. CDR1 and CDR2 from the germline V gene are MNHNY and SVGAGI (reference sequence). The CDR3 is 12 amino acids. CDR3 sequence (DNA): TGTGCCAGCAGTTACTTAGAAGATACGCAGTATTTT. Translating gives CASSYLEDTQYF.

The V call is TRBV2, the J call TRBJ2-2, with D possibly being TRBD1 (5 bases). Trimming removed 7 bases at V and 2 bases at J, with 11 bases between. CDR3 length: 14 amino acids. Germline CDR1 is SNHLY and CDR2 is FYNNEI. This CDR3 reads CASTARTNTGELFF. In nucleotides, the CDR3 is TGTGCCAGCACGGCTAGGACAAACACCGGGGAGCTGTTTTTT.

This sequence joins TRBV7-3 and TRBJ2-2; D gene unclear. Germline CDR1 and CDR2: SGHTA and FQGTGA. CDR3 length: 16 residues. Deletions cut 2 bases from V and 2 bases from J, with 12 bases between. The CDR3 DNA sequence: TGTGCCAGCAGCTTACGGGTGACGCTCAACACCGGGGAGCTGTTTTTT. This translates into CASSLRVTLNTGELFF.

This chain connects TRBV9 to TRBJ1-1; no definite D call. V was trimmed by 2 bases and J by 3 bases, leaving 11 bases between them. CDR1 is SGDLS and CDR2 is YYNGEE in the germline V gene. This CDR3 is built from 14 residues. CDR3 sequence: CASSVSPRDTEAFF. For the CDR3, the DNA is TGTGCCAGCAGCGTGAGCCCACGGGACACTGAAGCTTTCTTT.

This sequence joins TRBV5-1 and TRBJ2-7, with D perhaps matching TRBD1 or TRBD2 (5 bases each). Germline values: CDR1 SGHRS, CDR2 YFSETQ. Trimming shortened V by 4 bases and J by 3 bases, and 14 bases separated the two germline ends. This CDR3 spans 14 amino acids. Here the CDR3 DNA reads TGCGCCAGCAGCCTAGGGACGTCTGGCTACGAGCAGTACTTC. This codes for CASSLGTSGYEQYF.

The CDR3 loop is CASRPTGDGSPLHF. The CDR3 DNA sequence: TGTGCCAGCAGACCTACAGGGGATGGGTCACCCCTCCACTTT. The V call is TRBV7-3, the J call TRBJ1-6, with 7 bases lining up with TRBD1. This CDR3 has 14 residues. V was clipped by 6 bases and J by 10 bases; unmatched bases: 9. Germline V gene sequence: CDR1 SGHTA, CDR2 FQGTGA.

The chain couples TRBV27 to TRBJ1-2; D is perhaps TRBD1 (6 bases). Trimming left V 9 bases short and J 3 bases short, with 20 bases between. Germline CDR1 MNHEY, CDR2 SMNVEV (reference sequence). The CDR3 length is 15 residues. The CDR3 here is CARGGWQGGDYGYTF. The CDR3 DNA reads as TGTGCCAGGGGGGGCTGGCAGGGAGGCGACTATGGCTACACCTTC.

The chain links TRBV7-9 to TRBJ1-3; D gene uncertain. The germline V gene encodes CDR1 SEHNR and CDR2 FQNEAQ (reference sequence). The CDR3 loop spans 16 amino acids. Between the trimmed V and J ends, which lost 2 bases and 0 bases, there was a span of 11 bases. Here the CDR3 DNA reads TGTGCCAGCAGCTTACTTGGACTCGACTCTGGAAACACCATATATTTT. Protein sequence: CASSLLGLDSGNTIYF. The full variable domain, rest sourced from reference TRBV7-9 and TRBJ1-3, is DTGVSQNPRHKITKRGQNVTFRCDPISEHNRLYWYRQTLGQGPEFLTYFQNEAQLEKSRLLSDRFSAERPKGSFSTLEIQRTEQGDSAMYLCASSLLGLDSGNTIYFGEGSWLTVV.

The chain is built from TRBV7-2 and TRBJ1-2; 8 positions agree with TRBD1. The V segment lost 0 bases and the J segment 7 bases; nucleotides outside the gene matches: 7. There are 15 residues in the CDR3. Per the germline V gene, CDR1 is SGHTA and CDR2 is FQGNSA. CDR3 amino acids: CASSLATGEIAGYTF. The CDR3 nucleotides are TGTGCCAGCAGCTTAGCGACAGGGGAGATCGCTGGCTACACCTTC. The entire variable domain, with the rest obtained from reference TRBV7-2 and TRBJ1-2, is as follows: GAGVSQSPSNKVTEKGKDVELRCDPISGHTALYWYRQSLGQGLEFLIYFQGNSAPDKSGLPSDRFSAERTGGSVSTLTIQRTQQEDSAVYLCASSLATGEIAGYTFGSGTRLTVV.